The rows below give T cell receptor beta chains drawn from one sample of a study of identifying expanded T cells in peripheral blood. Method: immunoSEQ multiplex PCR; TCRdb's copy keeps in-frame clones and lacks some. Of 75,000 to 100,000 clones in the sample, 89% were seen once. Input material: blood. All receptors derive from a person between 18 and 70 years old in good health. The CDR3 runs from the conserved cysteine through the conserved F or W. The D gene is left open where the match is weak. Clone size appears in some rows only: once, few, many, or a class for an expanded clone.

>TRBD2|TRBV18|-|TRBJ2-2
CASSPYAGTTNTGELFF
TGTGCCAGCTCACCGTATGCCGGGACTACGAACACCGGGGAGCTGTTTTTT
>TRBD1|TRBV27|-|TRBJ1-2
CASSLYARGTNYGYTF
TGTGCCAGCAGTTTATACGCCAGGGGGACTAACTATGGCTACACCTTC
>-|TRBV14|-|TRBJ1-3
CASSQGWGGNTIYF
TGTGCCAGCAGCCAAGGCTGGGGTGGAAACACCATATATTTT
>-|TRBV6-1|-|TRBJ2-6
CASKVTGANVLTF
TGTGCCAGCAAGGTCACTGGGGCCAACGTCCTGACTTTC
>-|TRBV25-1|-|TRBJ2-3
CASSEERGTQYF
TGTGCCAGCAGTGAAGAGAGGGGTACGCAGTATTTT
>TRBD1|TRBV7-9|-|TRBJ1-2
CASSRAGGHSGYTF
TGTGCCAGCAGCCGGGCAGGGGGCCATTCTGGCTACACCTTC
>-|TRBV5-8|once|TRBJ2-1
CASSLPPGHNEQFF
TGTGCCAGCAGCTTGCCCCCGGGGCACAATGAGCAGTTCTTC
>-|TRBV10-3|-|TRBJ1-5
CAISEREGQPQHF
TGTGCCATCAGTGAACGGGAGGGGCAGCCCCAGCATTTT
>-|TRBV18|few|TRBJ1-2
CASSPRELDGYTF
TGTGCCAGCTCACCAAGAGAGCTTGATGGCTACACCTTC
>-|TRBV18|-|TRBJ2-7
CASSPLGQPYEQYF
TGTGCCAGCTCACCACTTGGGCAGCCCTACGAGCAGTACTTC